Below are 25 T cell receptor beta chains sequenced from a single sample in a study of a mutant IDH1 vaccine in newly diagnosed glioma (dated by TCRdb to the early 2020s). What this sample's time point label stands for: week 23, last vaccination. Every vaccine dose consisted of 300 ug of a 20-mer mutant IDH1 peptide in Montanide, administered subcutaneously together with topical imiquimod. No cognate antigen is known for these TCRs. Receptor amplification or capture employed the immunoSEQ multiplex PCR assay. In TCRdb, the immuneACCESS table is reduced to in-frame sequences with V and J assigned. These tables do not hold every clone; where another copy was compared, an unresolved V gene accounts for under half, and the others remain unexplained. Within this sample are 50,000 to 65,000 clones, with 87% of them counted one time only. Jointly, the top ten make up more than 1.1% of the sample. The sequences come from PBMCs, collected from a glioma patient whose treatment included an IDH1 peptide vaccine. These receptors were taken from a man aged 35 to 55 with glioma.

The gene calls are TRBV5-1 and TRBJ2-4; 14 bases map to TRBD2. The CDR3 length is 15 residues. Trimming removed 2 bases from V and 7 bases from J; junction bases left unmatched: 2. Germline CDR1 reads SGHRS; CDR2 reads YFSETQ. CDR3 amino acids: CASSFRLAGGNIQYF. As DNA, the CDR3 is TGCGCCAGCAGCTTCCGACTAGCGGGAGGGAACATTCAGTACTTC.

V usage is TRBV9 and J usage is TRBJ1-2; maybe TRBD1 (5 bases). This CDR3 contains 16 residues. The germline V gene encodes CDR1 SGDLS and CDR2 YYNGEE. V lost 4 bases and J lost 4, with 20 bases in between. CDR3 in DNA: TGTGCCAGCAGCCCCCCGGGGGGACCCTTCCTCTATGGCTACACCTTC. As protein: CASSPPGGPFLYGYTF.

This clone has only one observation. The rearrangement joins TRBV2 to TRBJ1-5; TRBD1 matches at 8 bases. Trimming at V came to 7 bases and at J to 6 bases, leaving 8 bases not matched to a gene. This CDR3 comprises 14 residues. Germline CDR1 and CDR2: SNHLY and FYNNEI. The CDR3 is CASNPGQGGQPQHF. The CDR3 DNA sequence: TGTGCCAGCAACCCTGGACAGGGTGGTCAGCCCCAGCATTTT.

The V call is TRBV5-4, the J call TRBJ2-7; 10 bases are a match to TRBD1. The CDR3 sequence is 13 residues long. The V and J ends lost 4 bases and 9 bases, in that order; junction bases with no gene match: 7. Germline V gives CDR1 SGHNT, CDR2 YYREEE (reference sequence). In DNA, the CDR3 is TGTGCCAGCAGCCCTGGACAGGGGGTTGGGCAGTACTTC. It specifies CASSPGQGVGQYF.

The V and J genes are TRBV25-1 and TRBJ2-7; no clear D gene. This CDR3 spans 10 amino acids. Trimming shortened V by 6 bases and J by 5 bases, and 5 bases separated the two germline ends. Germline CDR1 reads MGHDK; CDR2 reads SYGVNS. DNA for the CDR3: TGTGCCAGCAGCCTGGACGAGCAGTACTTC. It translates to CASSLDEQYF.

V usage is TRBV6-5 and J usage is TRBJ2-7; the D gene is possibly TRBD1 (6 bases). The V end was cut by 6 bases, the J end by 5 bases, with 14 bases between. The CDR3 spans 13 residues. Germline lookup yields CDR1 MNHEY and CDR2 SVGAGI. The CDR3 spells CASRKGTIDEQYF. In DNA form, the CDR3 reads TGTGCCAGCAGGAAAGGGACAATCGACGAGCAGTACTTC.

The J gene is TRBJ2-1, the V gene TRBV21-1; TRBD2, the D gene given by the table, was not confirmed from the DNA. TRBV21-1 is flagged as a pseudogene. There are 15 residues in the CDR3. The CDR3 DNA is TGTGCCAGCACAAGGGCGAGCGGGACTTACAATGAGCAGTTCTTC. Its protein is CASTRASGTYNEQFF.

The V call is TRBV6-1, the J call TRBJ1-2; D gene unclear. The V and J ends lost 1 base and 4 bases respectively, with 7 bases between them. Germline V gives CDR1 MNHNS, CDR2 SASEGT. This CDR3 is 13 amino acids long. CDR3 loop: CASSEGQLYGYTF. The CDR3 DNA is TGTGCCAGCAGTGAAGGGCAGCTCTATGGCTACACCTTC.

The chain combines TRBV6-5 with TRBJ1-2; D not resolved. Trimming stripped 6 bases from V and 4 bases from J, with 9 bases between. Germline CDR1 MNHEY, CDR2 SVGAGI. CDR3 length: 12 residues. CDR3 region: CASRSGTYGYTF. In nucleotides, the CDR3 is TGTGCCAGCAGATCGGGAACCTATGGCTACACCTTC.

The chain carries TRBV5-4 and TRBJ2-7; no clear D gene. The germline V gene encodes CDR1 SGHNT and CDR2 YYREEE (reference sequence). This CDR3 region has 15 residues. The V and J ends lost 0 bases and 2 bases respectively, with 12 bases between them. CDR3 nucleotide sequence: TGTGCCAGCAGCTTGGATTCTTATCTAACCTACGAGCAGTACTTC. Translation gives CASSLDSYLTYEQYF.

This clone was observed a few times. The rearrangement uses TRBV7-8 and TRBJ1-2; D ambiguous. The V and J ends lost 4 bases and 2 bases respectively, with 14 bases between them. CDR1 SGHVS and CDR2 FQNEAQ come from the germline V gene. This CDR3 is built from 15 residues. CDR3 in amino acids: CASSSRMALNYGYTF. The CDR3, as DNA: TGTGCCAGCAGCTCCCGGATGGCGCTCAACTATGGCTACACCTTC.

The chain joins TRBV25-1 to TRBJ2-7; a possible D gene is TRBD1 (6 bases). Trimming stripped 10 bases from V and 1 base from J, with 14 bases between. The CDR3 runs 13 residues. Per germline, CDR1 MGHDK and CDR2 SYGVNS. The CDR3 spells CATIGGWSYEQYF. CDR3 DNA sequence: TGTGCCACCATAGGGGGATGGTCCTACGAGCAGTACTTC.

V and J are TRBV6-5 and TRBJ2-3, with D uncertain. V lost 5 bases, J lost 3 bases, and 15 bases lay in between. Germline values: CDR1 MNHEY, CDR2 SVGAGI. The CDR3 has 15 residues. CDR3 sequence (DNA): TGTGCCAGCAGTACAACCCGGTCGCGAACAGATACGCAGTATTTT. Protein product: CASSTTRSRTDTQYF.

The chain uses TRBV5-5 and TRBJ1-1; TRBD1 is a possible D gene (6 bases). V was trimmed by 5 bases and J by 4 bases, leaving 24 bases between them. CDR1 is SGHKS and CDR2 is YYEKEE in the germline V gene (reference sequence). This CDR3 is 17 amino acids long. For the CDR3, the DNA is TGTGCCAGCAGTCTGGGGAGGGGGACGGCTTTGCCCACTGAAGCTTTCTTT. It codes for CASSLGRGTALPTEAFF.

The chain is built from TRBV9 and TRBJ2-1; TRBD2 agrees at 8 bases. Unmatched junction bases numbered 13, after V lost 3 bases and J lost 5 bases. CDR1 and CDR2 (germline): SGDLS, YYNGEE. The CDR3 has 17 residues. The chain's CDR3 is CASSGDFGRAGDNEQFF. CDR3 bases: TGTGCCAGCAGCGGGGATTTCGGGAGGGCCGGCGACAATGAGCAGTTCTTC.

This clone was seen more than once but under ten times. The chain has TRBV6-1 and TRBJ2-2; D is possibly TRBD2 (5 bases). Trimming stripped 4 bases from V and 6 bases from J, with 9 bases between. This CDR3 spans 13 amino acids. Germline lookup yields CDR1 MNHNS and CDR2 SASEGT. The CDR3 DNA follows: TGTGCCAGCAGTGCGCGAGGGCCCGGGGAGCTGTTTTTT. Its translation is CASSARGPGELFF.

The chain employs TRBV5-1 and TRBJ1-3; D not certain. Trimming cost V 0 bases and J 2 bases, with 15 bases left between them. CDR1 SGHRS and CDR2 YFSETQ come from the germline V gene. The CDR3 spans 17 residues. The DNA for the CDR3 is TGCGCCAGCAGCTTGGATCCGACACCATCTCCTGGAAACACCATATATTTT. It is translated as CASSLDPTPSPGNTIYF.

J is TRBJ2-7 and V is TRBV2; maybe TRBD1 (6 bases). In germline, CDR1 is SNHLY, CDR2 FYNNEI. The CDR3 runs to 11 residues. Trimming shortened V by 10 bases and J by 6 bases, and 13 bases separated the two germline ends. CDR3 loop: CATRLRGEQYF. The DNA of the CDR3 is TGTGCCACCCGTCTCAGGGGCGAGCAGTACTTC.

The V and J genes are TRBV11-1 and TRBJ2-1; tentative D call: TRBD2 (5 bases). The CDR3 consists of 15 residues. V was cut by 7 bases and J by 5 bases, with 18 bases left in between. CDR1 and CDR2 from the germline V gene are SGHAT and FQDESV (reference sequence). CDR3 loop: CASTGGLARNNEQFF. For the CDR3, the DNA is TGTGCCAGCACGGGCGGGTTGGCCCGAAACAATGAGCAGTTCTTC.

The rearrangement uses TRBV27 and TRBJ1-2; D is perhaps TRBD1 (5 bases). Trimming shortened V by 4 bases and J by 6 bases, and 12 bases separated the two germline ends. This CDR3 is 13 amino acids long. Germline assignment: CDR1 MNHEY and CDR2 SMNVEV (reference sequence). CDR3 sequence reads: CASSYRRQDGYTF. CDR3 sequence (DNA): TGTGCCAGCAGTTACAGGCGGCAGGATGGCTACACCTTC.

The chain has TRBV19 and TRBJ1-5, with 7 bases identical to TRBD1. This CDR3 is built from 15 residues. The germline CDR1 and CDR2 sequences are LNHDA and SQIVND (reference sequence). V trimming: 3 bases; J trimming: 7 bases; junction bases outside the gene matches: 9. The CDR3 here is CASSIGRAGGQPQHF. CDR3 bases: TGTGCCAGTAGTATCGGTAGGGCAGGGGGGCAGCCCCAGCATTTT. Using reference TRBV19 and TRBJ1-5 for the parts outside the CDR3, the full variable domain is DGGITQSPKYLFRKEGQNVTLSCEQNLNHDAMYWYRQDPGQGLRLIYYSQIVNDFQKGDIAEGYSVSREKKESFPLTVTSAQKNPTAFYLCASSIGRAGGQPQHFGDGTRLSIL.

V is TRBV7-5 and J is TRBJ1-5. TRBV7-5 is an annotated pseudogene. The CDR3 spans 16 residues. The CDR3, as DNA: TGTGTCAGAAGCTTAGATCGAGGGGGAGGGTACCAGCCCCAGCATTTT. Protein: CVRSLDRGGGYQPQHF.

The chain employs TRBV4-2 and TRBJ2-1; D may be TRBD1 (5 bases). In germline, CDR1 is LGHNA, CDR2 YNFKEQ. Trimming shortened V by 0 bases and J by 0 bases, and 9 bases separated the two germline ends. The CDR3 extends over 16 amino acids. CDR3 nucleotide sequence: TGTGCCAGCAGCCAAGATGGGGCTAGCTCCTACAATGAGCAGTTCTTC. This codes for CASSQDGASSYNEQFF.

The chain combines TRBV5-1 with TRBJ1-2; D perhaps matches TRBD1 (5 bases). This CDR3 is 14 amino acids long. V was pared by 0 bases and J by 2 bases, with 8 bases between. The V gene's germline CDR1 is SGHRS and CDR2 YFSETQ. The CDR3 nucleotides read TGCGCCAGCAGCTTGGGGGGGGTGAACTATGGCTACACCTTC. Its protein product is CASSLGGVNYGYTF.

The V and J genes are TRBV9 and TRBJ2-2, with D hard to call. Germline loops: CDR1 SGDLS, CDR2 YYNGEE. Trimming took 4 bases from V and 4 from J, leaving 5 bases between them. The CDR3 consists of 12 residues. The CDR3 region is CASSISTGELFF. The CDR3 nucleotides are TGTGCCAGCAGCATAAGCACCGGGGAGCTGTTTTTT.